The 25 T cell receptor beta chains given below trace back to one sample, sequenced in a study of control samples from healthy donors and cancer patients. Sequencing used immunoSEQ multiplex PCR; TCRdb keeps in-frame clones, though not all of them. The sample gives around 80,000 clones, over 75% of which show up once; around 18% is in the top ten. Sequencing used blood. Receptors were obtained from a man aged 50 to 60 in good health.

The chain employs TRBV9 and TRBJ2-5, with 11 bases lining up with TRBD2. The CDR3 runs 18 residues. Looked up from germline, CDR1 is SGDLS and CDR2 is YYNGEE. V dropped 3 bases and J dropped 5; count of bases not matched to a gene: 15. CDR3: CASSGTPSIAGGLETQYF. The CDR3 DNA sequence: TGTGCCAGCAGCGGTACTCCATCAATAGCGGGGGGGCTTGAGACCCAGTACTTC.

J is TRBJ2-2 and V is TRBV6-5, with unresolved D. Germline-derived CDR1 and CDR2 are MNHEY and SVGAGI. This CDR3 has 14 residues. V was shortened by 2 bases and J by 2 bases, with 6 bases between the two germline ends. The CDR3 reads CASSYARNTGELFF. DNA of the CDR3: TGTGCCAGCAGTTACGCGCGTAACACCGGGGAGCTGTTTTTT.

The chain couples TRBV5-1 to TRBJ1-1; no clear D. The germline CDR1 and CDR2 sequences are SGHRS and YFSETQ. The CDR3 is 15 residues long. Trimming took 0 bases from V and 1 from J, leaving 10 bases between them. Written as DNA, the CDR3 is TGCGCCAGCAGCTTGGCCCGGGAGAAGAACACTGAAGCTTTCTTT. Its protein is CASSLAREKNTEAFF. Full variable domain (outside the CDR3, taken from reference TRBV5-1 and TRBJ1-1): KAGVTQTPRYLIKTRGQQVTLSCSPISGHRSVSWYQQTPGQGLQFLFEYFSETQRNKGNFPGRFSGRQFSNSRSEMNVSTLELGDSALYLCASSLAREKNTEAFFGQGTRLTVV.

This chain uses TRBV10-3 with TRBJ1-5; D unclear. The length of the CDR3 is 15 residues. V lost 4 bases to trimming and J lost 0 bases, with 10 bases between them. The V gene's germline CDR1 is ENHRY and CDR2 SYGVKD. The CDR3 region is CAISVSGDSNQPQHF. For the CDR3, the DNA is TGTGCCATCAGTGTTTCGGGTGATAGCAATCAGCCCCAGCATTTT.

V usage is TRBV11-3 and J usage is TRBJ2-1, with TRBD2 matching 7 bases. Trimming cost V 3 bases and J 6 bases; bases outside gene matches: 8. Germline CDR1 is SGHNT and CDR2 is YENEEA. This CDR3 has 15 amino acids. The CDR3 DNA reads as TGTGCCAGCAGCTTGACTAGGGAGGGGAGCAATGAGCAGTTCTTC. This encodes CASSLTREGSNEQFF.

This clone was seen a single time. The rearrangement joins TRBV6-5 to TRBJ1-2; TRBD1 matches 12 bases. The CDR3 covers 15 residues. J lost 0 bases, V lost 8 bases, and 4 bases had no gene match. Germline-derived CDR1 and CDR2 are MNHEY and SVGAGI. CDR3 sequence reads: CASWGTGGANYGYTF. The CDR3, as DNA: TGTGCCAGCTGGGGGACAGGGGGCGCTAACTATGGCTACACCTTC.

The chain links TRBV5-8 to TRBJ1-2; the match to TRBD1 covers 8 bases. V dropped 0 bases and J dropped 4; count of bases not matched to a gene: 11. The CDR3 spans 17 residues. CDR1 is SGHTS and CDR2 is YDEGEE in the germline V gene. The CDR3 DNA follows: TGTGCCAGCAGCTTGGCGGGCAGGGGGCTTCAATCCTATGGCTACACCTTC. Its protein is CASSLAGRGLQSYGYTF. Full variable domain (missing parts from reference TRBV5-8 and TRBJ1-2): EAGVTQSPTHLIKTRGQQATLRCSPISGHTSVYWYQQALGLGLQFLLWYDEGEERNRGNFPPRFSGRQFPNYSSELNVNALELEDSALYLCASSLAGRGLQSYGYTFGSGTRLTVV.

V is TRBV27 and J is TRBJ1-5; weak D call: TRBD1 (5 bases). Germline lookup yields CDR1 MNHEY and CDR2 SMNVEV (reference sequence). The CDR3 is 15 amino acids. V lost 5 bases to trimming and J lost 3 bases, with 14 bases between them. The CDR3 reads CASSPIGTDNQPQHF. The CDR3, as DNA: TGTGCCAGCAGTCCCATTGGGACGGACAATCAGCCCCAGCATTTT.

This sequence joins TRBV6-5 and TRBJ2-6, with D hard to call. CDR1 is MNHEY and CDR2 is SVGAGI in the germline V gene. The CDR3 contains 15 residues. Deletions cut 2 bases from V and 2 bases from J, with 7 bases between. The CDR3 DNA reads as TGTGCCAGCAGTTACCCGGCGGCTGGGGCCAACGTCCTGACTTTC. This gives the protein CASSYPAAGANVLTF.

This rearrangement joins TRBV4-3 to TRBJ2-7, with 8 nucleotides matching TRBD1. This CDR3 is 15 amino acids long. CDR1 LGHNA and CDR2 YSLEER come from the germline V gene. Trimming cost V 1 base and J 4 bases; bases outside gene matches: 6. CDR3 amino acids: CASSQGTGTGYEQYF. The DNA of the CDR3 is TGCGCCAGCAGCCAAGGGACCGGGACAGGTTACGAGCAGTACTTC.

The gene calls are TRBV14 and TRBJ2-5; D might be TRBD1 (6 bases). The V end was cut by 1 base, the J end by 4 bases, with 16 bases between. The CDR3 consists of 16 residues. Germline CDR1 reads SGHDN; CDR2 reads FVKESK. For the CDR3, the DNA is TGTGCCAGCAGCCAAGTGGGGGCGCGGGTCTCAGAGACCCAGTACTTC. Its protein is CASSQVGARVSETQYF.

V gene TRBV24-1 combines with J gene TRBJ2-7; 7 bases are a match to TRBD1. CDR1 is KGHDR, CDR2 SFDVKD, per germline. The V segment lost 4 bases and the J segment 3 bases; nucleotides outside the gene matches: 5. The CDR3 runs 14 residues. The CDR3 here is CATSEAGTDYEQYF. CDR3 in DNA: TGTGCCACCAGTGAGGCCGGGACAGACTACGAGCAGTACTTC.

This clone has a single count. The chain recombines TRBV7-9 with TRBJ2-1, with D perhaps matching TRBD1 (5 bases). Germline V gene sequence: CDR1 SEHNR, CDR2 FQNEAQ (reference sequence). There are 11 residues in the CDR3. Trimming shortened V by 1 base and J by 13 bases, and 8 bases separated the two germline ends. The CDR3 loop is CASSLGRGQFF. The DNA for the CDR3 is TGTGCCAGCAGCTTAGGAAGGGGTCAGTTCTTC.

The table lists this clone with a count of one. CDR3: CASSLVRAGGSYNEQFF. The DNA for the CDR3 is TGTGCCAGCAGCTTAGTGCGAGCGGGAGGGTCCTACAATGAGCAGTTCTTC. The J gene is TRBJ2-1, the V gene TRBV11-2, with TRBD2 identical over 10 bases. This CDR3 is built from 17 residues. Germline V gene data show CDR1 as SGHAT and CDR2 as FQNNGV. V lost 1 base, J lost 1 base, and 4 bases stayed unmatched.

The CDR3 loop reads CATHPGQGITGELFF. The CDR3 nucleotides are TGCGCCACCCATCCGGGACAGGGAATCACCGGGGAGCTGTTTTTT. V gene TRBV10-2 combines with J gene TRBJ2-2, with TRBD1 identical over 9 bases. Per the germline V gene, CDR1 is WSHSY and CDR2 is SAAADI. The V and J ends lost 10 bases and 4 bases, in that order; junction bases with no gene match: 10. The CDR3 consists of 15 residues.

The rearrangement links TRBV7-9 to TRBJ2-1; 9 positions match TRBD2. CDR1 SEHNR and CDR2 FQNEAQ come from the germline V gene (reference sequence). Trimming cost V 8 bases and J 3 bases; bases outside gene matches: 5. The CDR3 has 14 amino acids. The CDR3 sequence is CASRREGDYNEQFF. As DNA, the CDR3 is TGTGCCAGCCGGCGGGAGGGTGACTACAATGAGCAGTTCTTC.

V gene TRBV6-4 combines with J gene TRBJ2-5, with 9 bases lining up with TRBD1. The junction had 13 bases not matched to a gene; V was cut back by 6 bases and J by 5 bases. Germline V CDR1 and CDR2: MRHNA, SNTAGT. The CDR3 has 16 amino acids. CDR3 coding DNA: TGTGCCAGCAGCCGACTGAACGAACAGGGGGCCGAGACCCAGTACTTC. It codes for CASSRLNEQGAETQYF.

This sequence joins TRBV5-1 and TRBJ1-4; 7 nucleotides line up with TRBD1. Germline V gene lookup returns CDR1 SGHRS and CDR2 YFSETQ. V trimming: 3 bases; J trimming: 5 bases; junction bases outside the gene matches: 10. The CDR3 covers 16 residues. CDR3 amino acids: CASSYSYRGPNEKLFF. In DNA form, the CDR3 reads TGCGCCAGCAGCTATTCCTACAGGGGACCAAATGAAAAACTGTTTTTT. Filled out from reference TRBV5-1 and TRBJ1-4, the complete variable domain reads KAGVTQTPRYLIKTRGQQVTLSCSPISGHRSVSWYQQTPGQGLQFLFEYFSETQRNKGNFPGRFSGRQFSNSRSEMNVSTLELGDSALYLCASSYSYRGPNEKLFFGSGTQLSVL.

The gene calls are TRBV6-6 and TRBJ1-5; possibly TRBD1 for D (5 bases). This CDR3 spans 13 amino acids. CDR1 and CDR2 from the germline V gene are MNHNY and SVGAGI (reference sequence). Trimming pared 10 bases from V and 2 bases from J, leaving 12 bases between. Written as DNA, the CDR3 is TGTGCCACCGACGGGGCTGGCAATCAGCCCCAGCATTTT. Its translation is CATDGAGNQPQHF.

The CDR3 sequence is CASSVSMGELFF. CDR3 coding DNA: TGTGCCAGCAGCGTAAGCATGGGAGAACTGTTTTTT. The V call is TRBV9, the J call TRBJ1-4; D gene unclear. CDR1 is SGDLS and CDR2 is YYNGEE in the germline V gene. CDR3 length: 12 amino acids. V was trimmed by 1 base and J by 12 bases, leaving 10 bases between them.

This CDR3 reads CASSQERRRNEQFF. Written as DNA, the CDR3 is TGCGCCAGCAGCCAAGAAAGAAGGCGCAATGAGCAGTTCTTC. The V and J genes are TRBV4-3 and TRBJ2-1, with D uncertain. CDR1 LGHNA and CDR2 YSLEER come from the germline V gene. The CDR3 runs to 14 residues. V was clipped by 0 bases and J by 6 bases, with 9 bases between them.

The chain is built from TRBV24-1 and TRBJ2-5; TRBD1 aligns across 7 bases. Trimming took 3 bases from V and 4 from J; bases not matched to a gene: 7. This CDR3 is 15 amino acids long. Germline V CDR1 and CDR2: KGHDR, SFDVKD. CDR3 sequence: CATSDQHDRAETQYF. CDR3 coding DNA: TGTGCCACCAGTGATCAACACGACAGGGCAGAGACCCAGTACTTC.

The rearrangement links TRBV30 to TRBJ1-1; D gene unclear. Trimming removed 0 bases from V and 6 bases from J, with 11 bases in between. The CDR3 is made up of 13 amino acids. Per germline, CDR1 GTSNPN and CDR2 SVGIG (reference sequence). The DNA of the CDR3 is TGTGCCTGGAGTGTAATTAAAACGGCTGAAGCTTTCTTT. This encodes CAWSVIKTAEAFF.

V gene TRBV5-6 combines with J gene TRBJ2-3; D is unresolved. The germline CDR1 and CDR2 sequences are SGHDT and YYEEEE. Deletions cut 2 bases from V and 0 bases from J, with 10 bases between. This CDR3 spans 15 amino acids. The CDR3 nucleotides read TGTGCCAGCAGCTTTGTACAAATTAGCACAGATACGCAGTATTTT. It translates to CASSFVQISTDTQYF.

This chain links TRBV6-6 with TRBJ2-1; unclear D gene. The ends were cut back, 5 bases at V and 9 bases at J, with 14 bases in the middle. This CDR3 spans 13 amino acids. Per germline, CDR1 MNHNY and CDR2 SVGAGI (reference sequence). This chain's CDR3 is CASSREGSTEQFF. CDR3 coding DNA: TGTGCCAGCAGTAGGGAAGGGTCCACTGAGCAGTTCTTC.